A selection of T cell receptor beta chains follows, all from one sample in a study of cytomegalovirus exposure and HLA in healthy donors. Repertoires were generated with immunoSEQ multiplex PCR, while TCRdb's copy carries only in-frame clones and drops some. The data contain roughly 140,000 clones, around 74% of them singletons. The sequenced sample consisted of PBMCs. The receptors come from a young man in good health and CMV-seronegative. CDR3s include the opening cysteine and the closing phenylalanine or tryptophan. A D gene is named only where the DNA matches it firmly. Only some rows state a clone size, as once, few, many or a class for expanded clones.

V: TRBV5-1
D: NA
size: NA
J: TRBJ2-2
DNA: TGCGCCAGCTCTTTTAATCCGGGACACCTGAACACCGGGGAGCTGTTTTTT
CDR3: CASSFNPGHLNTGELFF

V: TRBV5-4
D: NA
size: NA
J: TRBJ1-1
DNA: TGTGCCAGCGGGGGGGCAAGCACTGAAGCTTTCTTT
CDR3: CASGGASTEAFF

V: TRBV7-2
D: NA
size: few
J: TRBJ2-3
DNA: TGTGCCAGCAGCTCTAACACTAGTCCCGATACGCAGTATTTT
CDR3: CASSSNTSPDTQYF

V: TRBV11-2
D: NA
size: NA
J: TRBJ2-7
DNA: TGTGCCAGCAGCTCCGACAGCTACGAGCAGTACTTC
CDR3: CASSSDSYEQYF

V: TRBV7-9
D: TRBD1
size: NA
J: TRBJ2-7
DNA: TGTGCCAGCAGCTTAGAGGCAGGGGGCTACGAGCAGTACTTC
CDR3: CASSLEAGGYEQYF

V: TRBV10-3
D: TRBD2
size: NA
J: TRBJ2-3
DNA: TGTGCCATAACCCATAGCGGGAGGGCTTCTGATACGCAGTATTTT
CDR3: CAITHSGRASDTQYF

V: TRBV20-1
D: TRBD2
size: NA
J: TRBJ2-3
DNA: TGCGGGGGGAGGGGAGATACGCAGTATTTT
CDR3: CGGRGDTQYF

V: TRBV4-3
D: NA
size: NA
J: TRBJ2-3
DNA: TGCGCCAGCAGCCAAAGACCCGGGGGACGAGCAGATACGCAGTATTTT
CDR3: CASSQRPGGRADTQYF

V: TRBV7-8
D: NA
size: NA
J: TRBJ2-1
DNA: TGTGCCAGCAGCTTCCGCCCAACGGGGTGGGATGAGCAGTTCTTC
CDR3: CASSFRPTGWDEQFF

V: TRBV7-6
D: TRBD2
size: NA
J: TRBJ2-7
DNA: TGTGCCAGCAGCTTAGGGGCTAGCGGCATCTACGAGCAGTACTTC
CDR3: CASSLGASGIYEQYF

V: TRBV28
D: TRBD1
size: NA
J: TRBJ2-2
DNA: TGTGCCAGCAGTCTGGGACAGGGGACCGGGGAGCTGTTTTTT
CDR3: CASSLGQGTGELFF

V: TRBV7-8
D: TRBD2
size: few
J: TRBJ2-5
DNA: TGTGCCAGCAGATACGCGGGAGGATCCCAAGAGACCCAGTACTTC
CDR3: CASRYAGGSQETQYF

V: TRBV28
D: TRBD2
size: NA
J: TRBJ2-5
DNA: TGTGCCAGCAGTTTACGTACTAGCGGGATGGTCCAAGAGACCCAGTACTTC
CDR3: CASSLRTSGMVQETQYF

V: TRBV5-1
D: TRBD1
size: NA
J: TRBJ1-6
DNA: TGCGCCAGCAGCTTAGGGACAGGGGGTTCACCCCTCCACTTT
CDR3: CASSLGTGGSPLHF

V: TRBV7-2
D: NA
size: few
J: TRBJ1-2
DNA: TGTGCCAGCAGCCCACCCGGGGTCGTGGGCGGTGGCTACACCTTC
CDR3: CASSPPGVVGGGYTF

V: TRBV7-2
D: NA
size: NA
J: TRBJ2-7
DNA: TGTGCCAGCAGCCCCTTTAACTCCTACGGGCAGTACTTC
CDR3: CASSPFNSYGQYF

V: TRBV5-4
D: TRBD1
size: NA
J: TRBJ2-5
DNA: TGTGCCAGCAGCTATGACAGGGTCGGTTGGGAGGAGACCCAGTACTTC
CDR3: CASSYDRVGWEETQYF

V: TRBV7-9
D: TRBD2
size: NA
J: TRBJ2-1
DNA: TGTGCCAGCAGCTTAGAGGTGGGAGGGCGCGATGAGCAGTTCTTC
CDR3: CASSLEVGGRDEQFF

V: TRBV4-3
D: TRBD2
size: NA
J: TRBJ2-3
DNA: TGCGCCAGCAGCCAAGTGTCAGCGGGACCCACAGATACGCAGTATTTT
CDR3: CASSQVSAGPTDTQYF

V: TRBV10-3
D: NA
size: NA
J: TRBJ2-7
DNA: TGTGCCATCAGTGAGTCGAGGGTCTACGAGCAGTACTTC
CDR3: CAISESRVYEQYF

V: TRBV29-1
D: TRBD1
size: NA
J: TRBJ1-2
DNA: TGCAGCGGAATTCGGGACAGGGAATCTGGCCACACCTTC
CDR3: CSGIRDRESGHTF

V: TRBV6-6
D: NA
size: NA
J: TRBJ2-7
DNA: TGTGCCAGCAGTCTACAGGGTTCCTCTTACGAGCAGTACTTC
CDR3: CASSLQGSSYEQYF